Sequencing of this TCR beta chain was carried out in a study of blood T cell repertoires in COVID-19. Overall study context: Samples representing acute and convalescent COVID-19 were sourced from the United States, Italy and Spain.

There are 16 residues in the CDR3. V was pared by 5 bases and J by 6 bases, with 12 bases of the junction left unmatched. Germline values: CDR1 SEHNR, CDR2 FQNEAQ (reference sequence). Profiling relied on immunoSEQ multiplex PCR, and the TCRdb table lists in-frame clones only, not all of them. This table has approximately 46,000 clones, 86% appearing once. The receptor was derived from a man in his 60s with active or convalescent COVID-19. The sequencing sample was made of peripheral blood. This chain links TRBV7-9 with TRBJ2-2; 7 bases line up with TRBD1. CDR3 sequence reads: CASSHPRQGIAGELFF. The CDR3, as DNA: TGTGCCAGCAGCCATCCTAGACAGGGTATCGCCGGGGAGCTGTTTTTT.